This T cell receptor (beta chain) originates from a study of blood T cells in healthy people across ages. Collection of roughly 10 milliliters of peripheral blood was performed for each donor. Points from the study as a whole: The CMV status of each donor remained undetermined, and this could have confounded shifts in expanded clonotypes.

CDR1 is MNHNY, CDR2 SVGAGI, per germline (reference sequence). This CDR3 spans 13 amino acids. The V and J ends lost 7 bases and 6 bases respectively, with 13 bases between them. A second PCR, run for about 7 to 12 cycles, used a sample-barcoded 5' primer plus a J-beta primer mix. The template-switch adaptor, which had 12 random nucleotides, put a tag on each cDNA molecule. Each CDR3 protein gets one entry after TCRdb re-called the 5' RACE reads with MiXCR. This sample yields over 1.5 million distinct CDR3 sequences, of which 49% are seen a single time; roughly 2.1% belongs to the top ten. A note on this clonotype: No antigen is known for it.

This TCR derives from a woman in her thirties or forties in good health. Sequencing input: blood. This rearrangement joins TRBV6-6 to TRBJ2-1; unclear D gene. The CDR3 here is CASKGRTPNEQFF. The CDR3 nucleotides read TGTGCCAGCAAAGGACGAACCCCCAATGAGCAGTTCTTC.